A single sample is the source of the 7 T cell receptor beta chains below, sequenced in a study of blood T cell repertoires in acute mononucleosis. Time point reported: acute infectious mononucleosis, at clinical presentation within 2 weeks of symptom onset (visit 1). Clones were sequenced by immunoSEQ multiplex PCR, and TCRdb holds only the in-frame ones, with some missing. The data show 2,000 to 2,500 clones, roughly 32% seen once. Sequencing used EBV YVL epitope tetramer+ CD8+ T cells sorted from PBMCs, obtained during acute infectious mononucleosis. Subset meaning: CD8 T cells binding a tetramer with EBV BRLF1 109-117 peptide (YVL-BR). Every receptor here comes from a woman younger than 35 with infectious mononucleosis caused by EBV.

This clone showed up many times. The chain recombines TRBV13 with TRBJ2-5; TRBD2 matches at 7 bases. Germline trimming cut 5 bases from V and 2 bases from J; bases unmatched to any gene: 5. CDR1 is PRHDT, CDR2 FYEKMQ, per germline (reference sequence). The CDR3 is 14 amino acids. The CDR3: CASSRLSGQETQYF. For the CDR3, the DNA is TGTGCCAGCAGCCGCCTTAGCGGGCAAGAGACCCAGTACTTC. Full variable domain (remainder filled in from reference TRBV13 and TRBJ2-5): AAGVIQSPRHLIKEKRETATLKCYPIPRHDTVYWYQQGPGQDPQFLISFYEKMQSDKGSIPDRFSAQQFSDYHSELNMSSLELGDSALYFCASSRLSGQETQYFGPGTRLLVL.

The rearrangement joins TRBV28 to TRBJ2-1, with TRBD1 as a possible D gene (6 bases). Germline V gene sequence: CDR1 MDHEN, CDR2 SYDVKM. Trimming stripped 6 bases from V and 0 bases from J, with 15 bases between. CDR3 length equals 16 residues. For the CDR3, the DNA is TGTGCCAGCAGCTTTCAGGGGATGGGCTCCTACAATGAGCAGTTCTTC. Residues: CASSFQGMGSYNEQFF.

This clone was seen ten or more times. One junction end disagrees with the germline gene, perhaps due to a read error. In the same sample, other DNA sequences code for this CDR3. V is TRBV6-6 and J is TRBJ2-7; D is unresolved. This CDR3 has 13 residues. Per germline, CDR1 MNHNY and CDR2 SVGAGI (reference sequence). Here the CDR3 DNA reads TGCGCCAGCATGCTCCCTTTTGGTGACGAGCAGTACTTC. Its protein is CASMLPFGDEQYF.

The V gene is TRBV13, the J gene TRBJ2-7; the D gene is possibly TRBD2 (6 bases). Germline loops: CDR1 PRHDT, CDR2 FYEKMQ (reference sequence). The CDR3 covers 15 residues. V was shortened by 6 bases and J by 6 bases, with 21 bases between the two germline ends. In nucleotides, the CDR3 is TGTGCCAGCAGACACCCTTTGGGGGGAGCAAGCGAGCAGTACTTC. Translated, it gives CASRHPLGGASEQYF.

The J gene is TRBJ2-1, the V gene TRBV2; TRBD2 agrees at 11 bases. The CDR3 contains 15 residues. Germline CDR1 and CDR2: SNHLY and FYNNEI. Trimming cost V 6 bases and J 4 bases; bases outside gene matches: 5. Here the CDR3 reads CASRQLAGEYNEQFF. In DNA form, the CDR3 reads TGTGCCAGCAGACAACTAGCGGGAGAGTACAATGAGCAGTTCTTC.

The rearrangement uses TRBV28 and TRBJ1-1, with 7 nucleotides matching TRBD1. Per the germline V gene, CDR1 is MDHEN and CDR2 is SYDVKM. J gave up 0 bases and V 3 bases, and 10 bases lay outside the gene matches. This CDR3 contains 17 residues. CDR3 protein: CASSFLLGQTMNTEAFF. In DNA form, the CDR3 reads TGTGCCAGCAGTTTCCTTCTGGGACAGACAATGAACACTGAAGCTTTCTTT. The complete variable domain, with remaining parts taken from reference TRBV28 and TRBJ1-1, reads DVKVTQSSRYLVKRTGEKVFLECVQDMDHENMFWYRQDPGLGLRLIYFSYDVKMKEKGDIPEGYSVSREKKERFSLILESASTNQTSMYLCASSFLLGQTMNTEAFFGQGTRLTVV.

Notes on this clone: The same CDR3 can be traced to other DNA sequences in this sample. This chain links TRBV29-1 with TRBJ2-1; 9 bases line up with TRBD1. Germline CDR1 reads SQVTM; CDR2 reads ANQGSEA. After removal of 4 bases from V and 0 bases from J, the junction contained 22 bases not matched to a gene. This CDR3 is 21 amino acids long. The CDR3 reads CSVGGTGSGTCGAYSYNEQFF. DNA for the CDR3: TGCAGCGTTGGTGGGACAGGGTCCGGGACTTGCGGGGCATACTCCTACAATGAGCAGTTCTTC.